This T cell receptor beta chain was found in a study of cytomegalovirus exposure and HLA in healthy donors. Study at large: A later analysis reported the 120 validation repertoires used the same platform as the 666 first-cohort repertoires.

The protocol was immunoSEQ multiplex PCR, while the TCRdb copy is restricted to in-frame clones and leaves out a portion. The table includes under 300,000 clones, about 86% detected once. This CDR3 contains 14 residues. CDR1 and CDR2 from the germline V gene are SGHRS and YFSETQ. The V end lost 1 base, the J end lost 3 bases, and 10 bases lay between the germline ends. This chain links TRBV5-1 with TRBJ2-5; no firm D call. This clonotype was obtained from a woman aged 25-40 years in good health and CMV-seropositive. What was sequenced was PBMCs. The CDR3 nucleotides are TGCGCCAGCAGCTTGTGGCAGGTAAAAGAGACCCAGTACTTC. Translation: CASSLWQVKETQYF.